This passage covers 5 T cell receptor beta chains from one sample sequenced in a study of STAT3 mutations in large granular lymphocyte leukemia. Study-level points and caveats: In T-cell large granular lymphocyte leukemia, about half of patients showed multiple immunodominant subclonotypes.

The repertoire was sequenced with immunoSEQ multiplex PCR; TCRdb's copy has only in-frame clones and lacks some. The data contain 5,000 to 6,000 clones, about 95% of them seen just once; the ten biggest clones take up 30% to 40%. For these receptors, no antigen is known. The sample was peripheral blood mononuclear cells. The receptors were sampled from a man aged 55 to 70 with T-cell large granular lymphocyte leukemia. Some clones in this sample may be carry-over from other donors' samples.

This sequence joins TRBV30 and TRBJ2-1, with D unresolved. The length of the CDR3 is 14 residues. Trimming shortened V by 0 bases and J by 6 bases, and 12 bases separated the two germline ends. Germline lookup yields CDR1 GTSNPN and CDR2 SVGIG (reference sequence). Written as DNA, the CDR3 is TGTGCCTGGAGTGTGCTAGGCACTGGCAATGAGCAGTTCTTC. Amino acids: CAWSVLGTGNEQFF.

V is TRBV5-1 and J is TRBJ2-1, with 12 bases matching TRBD2. The V gene's germline CDR1 is SGHRS and CDR2 YFSETQ. The CDR3 has 16 residues. Trimming removed 4 bases from V and 7 bases from J; junction bases left unmatched: 9. The CDR3 DNA sequence: TGCGCCAGCAGCCCTCGGACTAGCGGGGTCCCAAATGAGCAGTTCTTC. Protein: CASSPRTSGVPNEQFF.

The chain joins TRBV7-9 to TRBJ2-7; D perhaps matches TRBD2 (5 bases). This CDR3 is 14 amino acids long. The germline gives CDR1 SEHNR, CDR2 FQNEAQ (reference sequence). V was clipped by 1 base and J by 2 bases, with 9 bases between them. The CDR3, as DNA: TGTGCCAGCAGCTTAGTACGGGGAACCTACGAGCAGTACTTC. Its translation: CASSLVRGTYEQYF.

The V and J genes are TRBV13 and TRBJ2-5; 11 bases are a match to TRBD1. V lost 4 bases and J lost 3; bases outside the gene matches: 4. The CDR3 consists of 15 residues. Germline V gene data show CDR1 as PRHDT and CDR2 as FYEKMQ (reference sequence). The CDR3 spells CASSSGTGGEETQYF. The CDR3 region has the DNA TGTGCCAGCAGCTCCGGGACAGGGGGGGAAGAGACCCAGTACTTC.

The rearrangement links TRBV15 to TRBJ1-5; D unclear. CDR1 is LNHNV and CDR2 is YYDKDF in the germline V gene (reference sequence). V shed 2 bases and J shed 7 bases, with 9 bases lying between them. This CDR3 region has 13 residues. This CDR3 is CATSRSGSQPQHF. The CDR3 coding sequence is TGTGCCACCAGCAGATCCGGGTCCCAGCCCCAGCATTTT.